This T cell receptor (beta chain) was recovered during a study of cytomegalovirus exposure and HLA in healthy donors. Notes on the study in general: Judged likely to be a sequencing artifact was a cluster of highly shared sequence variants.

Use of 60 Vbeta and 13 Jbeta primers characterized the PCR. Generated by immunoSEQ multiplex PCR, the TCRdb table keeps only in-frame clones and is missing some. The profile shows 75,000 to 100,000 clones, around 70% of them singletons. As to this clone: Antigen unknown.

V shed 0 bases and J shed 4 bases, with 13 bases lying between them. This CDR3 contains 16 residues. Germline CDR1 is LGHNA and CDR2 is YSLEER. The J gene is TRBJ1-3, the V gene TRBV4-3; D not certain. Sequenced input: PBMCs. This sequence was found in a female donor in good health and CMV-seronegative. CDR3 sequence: CASSQEAPGGGNTIYF. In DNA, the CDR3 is TGCGCCAGCAGCCAAGAGGCCCCTGGAGGGGGAAACACCATATATTTT.